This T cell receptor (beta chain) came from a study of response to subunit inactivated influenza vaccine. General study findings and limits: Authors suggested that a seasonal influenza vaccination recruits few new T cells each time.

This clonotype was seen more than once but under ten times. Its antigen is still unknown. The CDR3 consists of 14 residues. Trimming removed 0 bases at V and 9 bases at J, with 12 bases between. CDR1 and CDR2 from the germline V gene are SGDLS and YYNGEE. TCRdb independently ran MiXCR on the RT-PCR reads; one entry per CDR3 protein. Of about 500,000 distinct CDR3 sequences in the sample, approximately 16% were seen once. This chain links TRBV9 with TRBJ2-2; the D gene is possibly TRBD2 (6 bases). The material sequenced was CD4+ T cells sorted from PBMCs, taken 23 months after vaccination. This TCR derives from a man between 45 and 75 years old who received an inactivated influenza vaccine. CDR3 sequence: CASSVETRFRELFF. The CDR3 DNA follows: TGTGCCAGCAGCGTAGAGACTAGATTCCGGGAGCTGTTTTTT.